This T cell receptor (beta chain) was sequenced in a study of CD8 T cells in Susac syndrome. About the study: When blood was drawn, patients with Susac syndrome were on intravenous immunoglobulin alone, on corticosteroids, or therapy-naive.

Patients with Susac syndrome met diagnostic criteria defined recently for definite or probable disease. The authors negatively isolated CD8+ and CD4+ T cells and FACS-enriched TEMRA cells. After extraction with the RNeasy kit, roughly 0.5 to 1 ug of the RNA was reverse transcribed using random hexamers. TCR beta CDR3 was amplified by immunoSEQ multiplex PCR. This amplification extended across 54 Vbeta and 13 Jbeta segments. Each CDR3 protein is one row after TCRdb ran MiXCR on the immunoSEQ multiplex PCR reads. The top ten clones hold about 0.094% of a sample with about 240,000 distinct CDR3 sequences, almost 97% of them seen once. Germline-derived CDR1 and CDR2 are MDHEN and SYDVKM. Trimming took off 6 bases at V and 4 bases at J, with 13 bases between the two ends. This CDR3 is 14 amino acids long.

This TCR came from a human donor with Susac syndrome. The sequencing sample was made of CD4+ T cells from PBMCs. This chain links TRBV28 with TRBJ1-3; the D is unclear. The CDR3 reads CASSNSGSGNTIYF. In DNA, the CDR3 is TGTGCCAGCAGCAACAGTGGCTCGGGAAACACCATATATTTT.